This TCR beta chain was captured in a study of cytomegalovirus exposure and HLA in healthy donors. The study, taken as a whole, reports: A reported reduction in N-insertions relative to the roughly 710-donor mean was seen in an Asian-associated ancestry cluster in a later analysis. Within the data, a cluster of highly shared sequence variants was likely a sequencing artifact. There were over 150 TCR beta chains listed as cytomegalovirus-associated. Specific recognition of CMV antigens was confirmed in vitro for a few chains (all CMV-associated).

Use of 60 Vbeta and 13 Jbeta primers characterized the PCR. Clones were read by immunoSEQ multiplex PCR, and TCRdb kept only the in-frame ones, dropping some. The top ten clones hold approximately 0.85% of a sample with some 150,000 clones, around 88% of them seen once. Germline CDR1 reads SGHRS; CDR2 reads YFSETQ. The germline V and J ends were trimmed by 2 bases and 6 bases, with 20 bases remaining between them. This CDR3 spans 17 amino acids. To note about this clone: What it binds is unknown.

The receptor's source is a woman aged 25 to 45 in good health and CMV-seronegative. The rearrangement uses TRBV5-1 and TRBJ2-2, with D possibly matching TRBD2 (6 bases). Specimen: PBMCs. Here the CDR3 DNA reads TGCGCCAGCAGCTTAATTCCTGGCCTGGGGGGTGCCGGGGAGCTGTTTTTT. Its protein product is CASSLIPGLGGAGELFF.